The rows below give T cell receptor beta chains drawn from one sample of a study of cytotoxic CD8 clonotypes in ibrutinib-treated CLL. TCRdb keeps only in-frame clones here, not all; method: immunoSEQ multiplex PCR. Here the sample spans 250,000 to 350,000 clones, approximately 76% being singletons. Source: PBMCs, taken at disease progression, from a patient treated with ibrutinib. Every receptor here comes from a human donor with chronic lymphocytic leukemia. CDR3s include the opening cysteine and the closing phenylalanine or tryptophan. The order of the fields is D gene, V gene, J gene, CDR3 length, clone size, CDR3 protein, CDR3 DNA. A D gene is named only where the DNA matches it firmly. The size of a clone is reported for some rows only, either as once, few or many, or as a class for expanded clones.

>NA|TRBV7-2|TRBJ2-2|17|NA
CASSPRGTWENTGELFF
TGTGCCAGCAGCCCCAGAGGGACGTGGGAGAACACCGGGGAGCTGTTTTTT
>NA|TRBV19|TRBJ2-2|17|NA
CASSILRDNSNTGELFF
TGTGCCAGTAGTATTTTGCGGGACAACTCGAACACCGGGGAGCTGTTTTTT
>TRBD1|TRBV2|TRBJ1-5|14|few
CASSEETGLQPQHF
TGTGCCAGCAGTGAAGAGACAGGGCTTCAGCCCCAGCATTTT
>NA|TRBV5-1|TRBJ1-4|14|once
CASSVAGADEKLFF
TGCGCCAGCAGCGTTGCGGGGGCTGATGAAAAACTGTTTTTT
>NA|TRBV6-6|TRBJ1-1|15|NA
CASSYPQGLDTEAFF
TGTGCCAGCAGTTACCCACAGGGCTTGGACACTGAAGCTTTCTTT
>NA|TRBV18|TRBJ1-5|13|NA
CASSPAGTQPQHF
TGTGCCAGCTCACCAGCAGGGACTCAGCCCCAGCATTTT
>NA|TRBV18|TRBJ1-1|15|NA
CASSPGRGRNTEAFF
TGTGCCAGCTCACCAGGGAGAGGTAGGAACACTGAAGCTTTCTTT
>TRBD2|TRBV13|TRBJ2-7|15|NA
CASSGRTSGGYEQYF
TGTGCCAGCAGCGGGCGGACTAGCGGGGGCTACGAGCAGTACTTC
>TRBD1|TRBV4-1|TRBJ1-2|17|NA
CASSQDPSGTAIYGYTF
TGCGCCAGCAGCCAAGATCCCTCCGGGACAGCAATCTATGGCTACACCTTC
>NA|TRBV11-2|TRBJ2-5|13|NA
CASSLGDRETQYF
TGTGCCAGCAGCCTAGGGGATCGGGAGACCCAGTACTTC
>TRBD2|TRBV20-1|TRBJ2-1|11|NA
CSATGLVEQFF
TGCAGTGCAACAGGACTAGTCGAGCAGTTCTTC
>NA|TRBV18|TRBJ1-1|13|NA
CASSPRADTEAFF
TGTGCCAGCTCACCGAGGGCGGACACTGAAGCTTTCTTT
>NA|TRBV18|TRBJ1-1|14|NA
CASSPGGPNTEAFF
TGTGCCAGCTCACCAGGGGGGCCGAACACTGAAGCTTTCTTT
>TRBD1|TRBV5-6|TRBJ1-5|15|NA
CASSGGTGYNQPQHF
TGTGCCAGCAGCGGAGGGACAGGGTACAATCAGCCCCAGCATTTT
>TRBD1|TRBV11-2|TRBJ2-7|14|NA
CASSLSGGLYEQYF
TGTGCCAGCAGCTTATCAGGGGGCCTCTACGAGCAGTACTTC
>NA|TRBV19|TRBJ2-7|15|NA
CASSIGGDATYEQYF
TGTGCCAGTAGTATAGGGGGGGACGCAACCTACGAGCAGTACTTC
>NA|TRBV28|TRBJ2-7|12|NA
CATGLRNYEQYF
TGTGCTACGGGACTGAGGAACTACGAGCAGTACTTC
>NA|TRBV20-1|TRBJ2-7|11|NA
CSARAASEQYF
TGCAGTGCTAGAGCAGCATCCGAGCAGTACTTC
>TRBD2|TRBV7-9|TRBJ2-5|17|NA
CASSPTLRLAGAETQYF
TGTGCCAGCAGCCCTACCCTGAGACTAGCGGGAGCAGAGACCCAGTACTTC
>NA|TRBV5-1|TRBJ1-2|17|NA
CASSSVTLGRQNYGYTF
TGCGCCAGCAGCTCCGTTACCTTGGGACGTCAGAACTATGGCTACACCTTC